This record covers a single T cell receptor beta chain. The data derive from a study of cytomegalovirus exposure and HLA in healthy donors. A multiplex PCR was run with 60 Vbeta primers and 13 Jbeta primers. Assay used: immunoSEQ multiplex PCR; TCRdb lists only in-frame clones, some missing. The sample has 100,000 to 150,000 clones, roughly 78% seen once. The germline CDR1 and CDR2 sequences are MNHNY and SVGAGI (reference sequence). The CDR3 has 12 amino acids. This clonotype was obtained from a man between 25 and 39 years old in good health and CMV-seropositive. The sample was PBMCs. V and J are TRBV6-6 and TRBJ2-5, with a tentative D call TRBD2 (5 bases). The J call may not be correct, given that the DNA end is closer to TRBJ2-7. Written as DNA, the CDR3 is TGTGCCAGCAGTTACGAGGGCCGCGAGCAGTACTTC. It translates to CASSYEGREQYF.